What follows describes a single T cell receptor beta chain. Its antigen is still unknown. The germline V gene has CDR1 LNHDA and CDR2 SQIVND (reference sequence). V was clipped by 10 bases and J by 3 bases, with 10 bases between them. This CDR3 region has 12 residues. The primer mix had 60 Vbeta and 13 Jbeta primers. Profiled with immunoSEQ multiplex PCR; TCRdb holds only in-frame clones, not every one. The table includes approximately 190,000 clones, roughly 73% detected once. The sample is drawn from a study of cytomegalovirus exposure and HLA in healthy donors. Study-wide findings and caveats: The authors assumed roughly uniform sequencing depth across donors for presence/absence analyses. Researchers reported in a later analysis that common viral pathogens appeared linked to several top clusters.

This TCR was recovered from a woman in her twenties or thirties in good health and CMV-seropositive. The source material was PBMCs. V is TRBV19 and J is TRBJ2-1; TRBD2 might be the D (5 bases). The DNA of the CDR3 is TGTGCCACATTCCGGGACTACAATGAGCAGTTCTTC. Its protein is CATFRDYNEQFF.